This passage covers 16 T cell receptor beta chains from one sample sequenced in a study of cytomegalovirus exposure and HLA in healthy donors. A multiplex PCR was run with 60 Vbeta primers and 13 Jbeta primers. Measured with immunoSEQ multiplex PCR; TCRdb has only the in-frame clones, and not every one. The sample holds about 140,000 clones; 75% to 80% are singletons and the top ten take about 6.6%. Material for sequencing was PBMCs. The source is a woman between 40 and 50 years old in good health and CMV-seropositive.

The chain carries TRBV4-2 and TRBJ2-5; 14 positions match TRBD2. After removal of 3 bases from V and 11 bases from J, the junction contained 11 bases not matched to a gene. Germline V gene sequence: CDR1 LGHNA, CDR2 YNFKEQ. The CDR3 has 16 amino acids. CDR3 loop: CASSHGLAGGSGEQYF. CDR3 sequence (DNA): TGTGCCAGCAGCCACGGACTAGCGGGAGGATCGGGAGAGCAGTACTTC.

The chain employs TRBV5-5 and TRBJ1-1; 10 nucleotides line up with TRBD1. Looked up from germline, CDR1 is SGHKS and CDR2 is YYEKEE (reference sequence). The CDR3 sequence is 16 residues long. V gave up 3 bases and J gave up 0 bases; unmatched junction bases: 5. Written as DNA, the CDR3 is TGTGCCAGCAGCTGGGGGACAGGGGTTATGAACACTGAAGCTTTCTTT. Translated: CASSWGTGVMNTEAFF. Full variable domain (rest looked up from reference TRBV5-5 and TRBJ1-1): DAGVTQSPTHLIKTRGQQVTLRCSPISGHKSVSWYQQVLGQGPQFIFQYYEKEERGRGNFPDRFSARQFPNYSSELNVNALLLGDSALYLCASSWGTGVMNTEAFFGQGTRLTVV.

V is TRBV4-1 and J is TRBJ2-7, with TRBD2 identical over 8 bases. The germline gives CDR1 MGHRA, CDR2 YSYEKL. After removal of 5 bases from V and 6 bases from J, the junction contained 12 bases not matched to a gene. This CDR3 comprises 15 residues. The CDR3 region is CASSYELAEVIEQYF. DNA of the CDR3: TGCGCCAGCAGCTATGAACTAGCGGAAGTTATCGAGCAGTACTTC.

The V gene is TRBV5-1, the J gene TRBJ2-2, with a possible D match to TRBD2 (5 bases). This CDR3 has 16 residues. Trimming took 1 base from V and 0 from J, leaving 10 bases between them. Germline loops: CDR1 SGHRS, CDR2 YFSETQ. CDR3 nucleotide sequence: TGCGCCAGCAGCTTGAGGGTAGCGTCGAACACCGGGGAGCTGTTTTTT. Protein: CASSLRVASNTGELFF. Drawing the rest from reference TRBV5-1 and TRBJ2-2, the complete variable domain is KAGVTQTPRYLIKTRGQQVTLSCSPISGHRSVSWYQQTPGQGLQFLFEYFSETQRNKGNFPGRFSGRQFSNSRSEMNVSTLELGDSALYLCASSLRVASNTGELFFGEGSRLTVL.

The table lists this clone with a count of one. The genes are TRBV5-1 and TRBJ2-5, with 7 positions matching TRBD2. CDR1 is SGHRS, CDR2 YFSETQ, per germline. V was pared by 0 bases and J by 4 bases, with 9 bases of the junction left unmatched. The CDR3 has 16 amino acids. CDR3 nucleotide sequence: TGCGCCAGCAGCTTGGCCGTCGCGGGAGACGGAGAGACCCAGTACTTC. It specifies CASSLAVAGDGETQYF.

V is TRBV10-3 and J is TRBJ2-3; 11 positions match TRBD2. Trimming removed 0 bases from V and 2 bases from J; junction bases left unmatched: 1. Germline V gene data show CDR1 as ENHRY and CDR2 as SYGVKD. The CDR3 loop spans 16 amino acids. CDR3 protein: CAISESTSGATDTQYF. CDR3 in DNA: TGTGCCATCAGTGAGTCGACTAGCGGGGCCACAGATACGCAGTATTTT.

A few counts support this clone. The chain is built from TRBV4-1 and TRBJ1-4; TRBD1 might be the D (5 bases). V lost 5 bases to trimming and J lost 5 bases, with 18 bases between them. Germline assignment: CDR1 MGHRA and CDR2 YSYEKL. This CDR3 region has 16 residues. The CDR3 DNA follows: TGCGCCAGCAGCGAAGCACTACAGGTCATGAATGAAAAACTGTTTTTT. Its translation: CASSEALQVMNEKLFF.

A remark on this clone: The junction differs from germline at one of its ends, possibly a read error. The CDR3 DNA sequence: TGCGCCAGCGGCTTGTTGTCAGGGAATGAGCAGTTCTTC. Translation: CASGLLSGNEQFF. The V call is TRBV5-1, the J call TRBJ2-1, with D perhaps matching TRBD1 (5 bases). This CDR3 has 13 residues. Germline V lookup: CDR1 SGHRS, CDR2 YFSETQ.

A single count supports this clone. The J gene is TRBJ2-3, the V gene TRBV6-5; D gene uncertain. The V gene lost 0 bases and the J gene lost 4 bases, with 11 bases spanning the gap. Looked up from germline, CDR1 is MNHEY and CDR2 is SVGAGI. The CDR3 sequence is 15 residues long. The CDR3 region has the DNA TGTGCCAGCAGTTACTCGAGGTTCCTTTCAGATACGCAGTATTTT. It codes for CASSYSRFLSDTQYF.

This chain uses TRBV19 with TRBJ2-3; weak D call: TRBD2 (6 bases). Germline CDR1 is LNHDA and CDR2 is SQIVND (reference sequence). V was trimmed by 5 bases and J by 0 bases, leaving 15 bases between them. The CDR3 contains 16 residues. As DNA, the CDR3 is TGTGCCAGTAGTGGAGGGGCTAGCGCAAGCACAGATACGCAGTATTTT. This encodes CASSGGASASTDTQYF.

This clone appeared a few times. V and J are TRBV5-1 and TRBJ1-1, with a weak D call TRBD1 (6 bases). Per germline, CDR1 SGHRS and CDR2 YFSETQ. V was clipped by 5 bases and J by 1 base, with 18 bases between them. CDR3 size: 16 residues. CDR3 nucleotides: TGCGCCAGCAGTTTACAGGGCCTAGACTCGAACACTGAAGCTTTCTTT. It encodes CASSLQGLDSNTEAFF.

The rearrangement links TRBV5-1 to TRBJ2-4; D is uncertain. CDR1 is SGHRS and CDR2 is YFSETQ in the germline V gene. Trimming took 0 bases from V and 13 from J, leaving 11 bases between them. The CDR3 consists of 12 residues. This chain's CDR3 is CASSLDYSMQYF. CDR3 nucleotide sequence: TGCGCCAGCAGCTTGGATTACAGCATGCAGTACTTC.

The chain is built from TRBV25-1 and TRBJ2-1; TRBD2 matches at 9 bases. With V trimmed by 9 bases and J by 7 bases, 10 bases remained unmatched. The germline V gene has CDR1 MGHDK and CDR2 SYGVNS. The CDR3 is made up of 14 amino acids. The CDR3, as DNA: TGTGCCAGTTCGGTAGCGGGAGTCTGGAATGAGCAGTTCTTC. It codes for CASSVAGVWNEQFF. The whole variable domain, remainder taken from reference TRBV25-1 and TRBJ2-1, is EADIYQTPRYLVIGTGKKITLECSQTMGHDKMYWYQQDPGMELHLIHYSYGVNSTEKGDLSSESTVSRIRTEHFPLTLESARPSHTSQYLCASSVAGVWNEQFFGPGTRLTVL.

The CDR3 spells CAISERLAGGPSTDTQYF. The CDR3 DNA reads TGTGCCATCAGCGAAAGACTAGCGGGAGGGCCCTCAACAGATACGCAGTATTTT. The J gene is TRBJ2-3, the V gene TRBV10-3, with TRBD2 matching over 14 bases. CDR1 is ENHRY and CDR2 is SYGVKD in the germline V gene. Germline trimming cut 6 bases from V and 3 bases from J; bases unmatched to any gene: 11. This CDR3 has 18 amino acids.

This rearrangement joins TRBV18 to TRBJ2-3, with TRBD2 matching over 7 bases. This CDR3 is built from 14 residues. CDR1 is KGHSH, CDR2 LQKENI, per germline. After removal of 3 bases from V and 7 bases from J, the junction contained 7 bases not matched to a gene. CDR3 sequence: CASSPAGDGNTQYF. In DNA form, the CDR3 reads TGTGCCAGCTCACCTGCGGGAGACGGAAATACGCAGTATTTT. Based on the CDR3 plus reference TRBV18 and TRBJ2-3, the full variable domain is NAGVMQNPRHLVRRRGQEARLRCSPMKGHSHVYWYRQLPEEGLKFMVYLQKENIIDESGMPKERFSAEFPKEGPSILRIQQVVRGDSAAYFCASSPAGDGNTQYFGPGTRLTVL.

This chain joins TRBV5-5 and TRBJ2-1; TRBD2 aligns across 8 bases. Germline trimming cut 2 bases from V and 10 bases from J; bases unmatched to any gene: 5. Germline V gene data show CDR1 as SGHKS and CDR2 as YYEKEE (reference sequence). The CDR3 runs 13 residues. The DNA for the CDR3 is TGTGCCAGCAGCTTTTCCCGGGAGGGGGAGCAGTTCTTC. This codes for CASSFSREGEQFF. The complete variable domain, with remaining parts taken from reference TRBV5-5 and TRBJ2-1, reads DAGVTQSPTHLIKTRGQQVTLRCSPISGHKSVSWYQQVLGQGPQFIFQYYEKEERGRGNFPDRFSARQFPNYSSELNVNALLLGDSALYLCASSFSREGEQFFGPGTRLTVL.